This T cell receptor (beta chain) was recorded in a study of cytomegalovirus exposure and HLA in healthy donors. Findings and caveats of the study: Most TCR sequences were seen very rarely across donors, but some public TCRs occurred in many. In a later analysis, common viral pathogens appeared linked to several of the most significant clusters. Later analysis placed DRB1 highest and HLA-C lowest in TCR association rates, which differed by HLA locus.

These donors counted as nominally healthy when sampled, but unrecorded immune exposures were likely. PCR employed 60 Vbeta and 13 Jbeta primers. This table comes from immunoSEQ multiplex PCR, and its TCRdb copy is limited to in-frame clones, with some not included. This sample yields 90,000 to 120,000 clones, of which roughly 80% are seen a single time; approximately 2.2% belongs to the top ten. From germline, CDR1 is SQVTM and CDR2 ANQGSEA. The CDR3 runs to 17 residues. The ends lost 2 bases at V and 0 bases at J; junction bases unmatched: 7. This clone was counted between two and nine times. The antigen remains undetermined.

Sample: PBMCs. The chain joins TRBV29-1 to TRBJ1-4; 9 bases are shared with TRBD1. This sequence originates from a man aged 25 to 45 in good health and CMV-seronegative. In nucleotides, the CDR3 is TGCAGCGTTGAAAGCGACAGGGGGTTTGCAACTAATGAAAAACTGTTTTTT. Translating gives CSVESDRGFATNEKLFF.